These 11 T cell receptor beta chains originate from one sample sequenced in a study of T cell repertoires in cytomegalovirus infection. From the reads, TCRdb called clonotypes with MiXCR, one entry per CDR3 protein. The sample shows nearly 700,000 distinct CDR3 sequences, around a third of them seen only once. The antigens for these receptors are not known. The sequenced sample was cultured PBMCs, obtained from culture after CMV antigen stimulation. Receptor source: a human donor in good health (CMV status not recorded). Some clones in this sample may be carry-over from other donors' samples.

In this sample, this clonotype turned up a few times. The chain combines TRBV6-2 or TRBV6-3 with TRBJ2-7; 7 positions agree with TRBD2. In germline, CDR1 is MNHEY, CDR2 SVGEGT. V lost 0 bases, J lost 2 bases, and 7 bases stayed unmatched. The CDR3 totals 16 residues. Written as DNA, the CDR3 is TGTGCCAGCAGTTACTCGGAGGCTAGCGGACCCTACGAGCAGTACTTC. It translates to CASSYSEASGPYEQYF.

This clonotype appeared a few times. V usage is TRBV15 and J usage is TRBJ1-4, with D possibly TRBD1 on 5 matching bases. Trimming cost V 4 bases and J 2 bases, with 8 bases left between them. The CDR3 runs to 14 residues. The germline V gene has CDR1 LNHNV and CDR2 YYDKDF (reference sequence). CDR3 coding DNA: TGTGCCACCAGCACCGGGACGACTAATGAAAAACTGTTTTTT. This sequence encodes CATSTGTTNEKLFF.

The chain carries TRBV6-1 and TRBJ2-3; D is perhaps TRBD1 (5 bases). Germline V gene lookup returns CDR1 MNHNS and CDR2 SASEGT. Trimming shortened V by 2 bases and J by 0 bases, and 9 bases separated the two germline ends. CDR3 length: 15 amino acids. CDR3 region: CASSEQGVSTDTQYF. In nucleotides, the CDR3 is TGTGCCAGCAGTGAACAGGGTGTTAGCACAGATACGCAGTATTTT.

This clonotype was seen many times. This chain links TRBV11-2 with TRBJ2-1; D may correspond to TRBD1 or TRBD2 (7 bases each). Germline CDR1 and CDR2: SGHAT and FQNNGV. The V end lost 0 bases, the J end lost 11 bases, and 20 bases lay between the germline ends. The CDR3 contains 16 residues. CDR3 nucleotides: TGTGCCAGCAGCTTAGACGGACTAGATCAGGGGGGCAAGCAGTTCTTC. It specifies CASSLDGLDQGGKQFF.

This chain joins TRBV24-1 and TRBJ2-2; no clear D. The CDR3 has 13 amino acids. The V end was cut by 2 bases, the J end by 6 bases, with 6 bases between. CDR1 KGHDR and CDR2 SFDVKD come from the germline V gene. The CDR3 region is CATSDSRSGELFF. In DNA form, the CDR3 reads TGTGCCACCAGTGATTCCCGGTCCGGGGAGCTGTTTTTT.

The table lists this clonotype with a few counts. The chain employs TRBV4-1 and TRBJ1-5; D uncertain. Per the germline V gene, CDR1 is MGHRA and CDR2 is YSYEKL. Trimming removed 0 bases at V and 5 bases at J, with 14 bases between. This CDR3 spans 16 amino acids. The CDR3 protein is CASSQERGIWDQPQHF. CDR3 in DNA: TGCGCCAGCAGCCAAGAACGCGGGATCTGGGATCAGCCCCAGCATTTT.

This clonotype was counted a single time. The rearrangement joins TRBV23-1 to TRBJ2-3; a weak D match, TRBD1 (6 bases). TRBV23-1 is designated an ORF whose function remains uncertain. CDR3 length: 15 residues. V dropped 4 bases and J dropped 4 bases, with 15 bases sitting between them. CDR3 DNA sequence: TGCGCCAGCAGTCTAGGGGCGAAGGGGGCAGATACGCAGTATTTT. This codes for CASSLGAKGADTQYF.

This clonotype was seen more than once but under ten times. The chain couples TRBV19 to TRBJ2-7; 10 bases are a match to TRBD2. CDR3 length: 16 residues. Trimming cost V 4 bases and J 0 bases; bases outside gene matches: 6. CDR1 and CDR2 from the germline V gene are LNHDA and SQIVND (reference sequence). The CDR3 reads CASSTGLAESSYEQYF. DNA of the CDR3: TGTGCCAGTAGTACAGGACTAGCGGAGAGCTCCTACGAGCAGTACTTC.

V and J are TRBV12-3 or TRBV12-4 and TRBJ2-1, with D possibly being TRBD2 (5 bases). The CDR3 has 13 residues. Trimming stripped 7 bases from V and 9 bases from J, with 16 bases between. CDR3 residues: CASTQQAVPEQFF. The CDR3 DNA reads TGTGCCAGCACACAACAAGCGGTTCCTGAGCAGTTCTTC.

J is TRBJ1-1 and V is TRBV11-2; perhaps TRBD1 as D (6 bases). Germline CDR1 SGHAT, CDR2 FQNNGV. This CDR3 comprises 15 residues. Trimming pared 5 bases from V and 4 bases from J, leaving 17 bases between. The CDR3 sequence is CASSRTGTWGTEAFF. The CDR3 nucleotides are TGTGCCAGCAGCCGCACCGGGACATGGGGCACTGAAGCTTTCTTT.

This clonotype was detected only a few times. V usage is TRBV15 and J usage is TRBJ2-7; 7 bases are a match to TRBD2. The germline V gene encodes CDR1 LNHNV and CDR2 YYDKDF (reference sequence). V was pared by 3 bases and J by 3 bases, with 11 bases of the junction left unmatched. The CDR3 totals 16 residues. The CDR3 nucleotides read TGTGCCACCAGCAGTATCAAGAGACTAGCAAGCTACGAGCAGTACTTC. It is translated as CATSSIKRLASYEQYF.